The entry that follows covers one TCR beta chain sequence. The antigen remains unidentified. Adults with ileal or ileocolonic Crohn's disease and an indication for resection were eligible. The J segment lost 4 bases and the V segment lost 2 bases, leaving 7 bases of the junction unmatched. CDR1 and CDR2 (germline): MGHRA, YSYEKL. The CDR3 runs 16 residues. TCRdb's table, derived via immunoSEQ multiplex PCR, lists solely in-frame clones and lacks some. The data hold roughly 13,000 clones, with 75% to 85% observed a single time. This sample was included in a study of T cell repertoires in ileal Crohn's disease. Study-level information: Surgery for a complication: stricturing in 61%, penetrating in about 39%. About half of patients got postoperative therapy: some 11 thiopurines, about 20 anti-TNF.

Study-level results: Compared with non-smokers, active smokers at surgery showed more clonal expansions.

The V gene is TRBV4-1, the J gene TRBJ2-1, with TRBD2 identical over 8 bases. This receptor was taken from an adult with Crohn's disease. Specimen: ileal tissue. The chain's CDR3 is CASSQHTSGRYNEQFF. The CDR3, as DNA: TGCGCCAGCAGCCAACACACTAGCGGACGATACAATGAGCAGTTCTTC.